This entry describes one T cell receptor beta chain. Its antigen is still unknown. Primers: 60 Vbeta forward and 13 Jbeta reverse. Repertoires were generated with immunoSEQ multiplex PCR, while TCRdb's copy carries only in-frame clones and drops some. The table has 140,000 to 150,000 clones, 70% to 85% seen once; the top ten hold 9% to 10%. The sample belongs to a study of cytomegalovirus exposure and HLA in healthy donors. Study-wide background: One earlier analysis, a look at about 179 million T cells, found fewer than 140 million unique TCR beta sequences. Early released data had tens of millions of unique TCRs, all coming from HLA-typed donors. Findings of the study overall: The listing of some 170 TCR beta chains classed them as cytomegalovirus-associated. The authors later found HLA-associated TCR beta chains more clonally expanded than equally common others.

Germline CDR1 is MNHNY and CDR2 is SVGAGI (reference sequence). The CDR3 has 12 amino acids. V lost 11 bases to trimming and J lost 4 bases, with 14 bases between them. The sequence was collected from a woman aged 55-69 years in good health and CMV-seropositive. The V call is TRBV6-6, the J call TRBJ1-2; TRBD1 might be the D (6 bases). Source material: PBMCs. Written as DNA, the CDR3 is TGTGCCGCAGGGGTTGCGGGCTATGGCTACACCTTC. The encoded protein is CAAGVAGYGYTF.